What follows are 14 T cell receptor beta chains derived from one specimen sequenced in a study of cytomegalovirus exposure and HLA in healthy donors (dated by TCRdb to between 2016 and 2019). The library came from the immunoSEQ multiplex PCR assay. The multiplex PCR relied on a mix of 60 forward primers for TCR Vbeta segments and 13 reverse primers for TCR Jbeta segments. In TCRdb, the immuneACCESS table is reduced to in-frame sequences with V and J assigned. These tables do not hold every clone; where another copy was compared, an unresolved V gene accounts for under half, and the others remain unexplained. Within this sample are fewer than 200,000 clones, with roughly 80% of them counted one time only. Roughly 4.4% of the sample lies in the top ten. The material sequenced was PBMCs. These receptors were collected from a man aged 25-40 years in good health and CMV-seronegative.

Here the CDR3 reads CASSLVTSEVYNEQFF. CDR3 sequence (DNA): TGTGCCAGCAGCTTAGTCACTAGCGAGGTCTACAATGAGCAGTTCTTC. This rearrangement joins TRBV13 to TRBJ2-1; 7 bases line up with TRBD2. This CDR3 region has 16 residues. The junction had 6 bases not matched to a gene; V was cut back by 1 base and J by 3 bases. CDR1 and CDR2 from the germline V gene are PRHDT and FYEKMQ (reference sequence). Full variable domain (remainder filled in from reference TRBV13 and TRBJ2-1): AAGVIQSPRHLIKEKRETATLKCYPIPRHDTVYWYQQGPGQDPQFLISFYEKMQSDKGSIPDRFSAQQFSDYHSELNMSSLELGDSALYFCASSLVTSEVYNEQFFGPGTRLTVL.

This clone showed up just a few times. The chain has TRBV27 and TRBJ2-5; D is possibly TRBD1 (6 bases). Trimming pared 6 bases from V and 4 bases from J, leaving 12 bases between. Germline values: CDR1 MNHEY, CDR2 SMNVEV (reference sequence). The CDR3 is 13 residues long. CDR3 coding DNA: TGTGCCAGCAGACTACAGGGTGGAGAGACCCAGTACTTC. It yields the protein CASRLQGGETQYF.

V usage is TRBV5-4 and J usage is TRBJ2-3; a weak D match, TRBD2 (6 bases). The CDR3 covers 14 residues. Trimming removed 4 bases at V and 7 bases at J, with 16 bases between. Germline CDR1 and CDR2: SGHNT and YYREEE (reference sequence). The CDR3 region has the DNA TGTGCCAGCAGCGGCGGGGTCAACACGAATACGCAGTATTTT. This codes for CASSGGVNTNTQYF.

The genes are TRBV6-6 and TRBJ1-1, with D unresolved. CDR1 and CDR2 (germline): MNHNY, SVGAGI (reference sequence). The CDR3 is 15 amino acids. V dropped 2 bases and J dropped 3 bases, with 13 bases sitting between them. CDR3 in amino acids: CASSYGFWPDTEAFF. CDR3 DNA: TGTGCCAGCAGTTACGGTTTCTGGCCCGACACTGAAGCTTTCTTT.

The chain is built from TRBV19 and TRBJ2-2, with 8 bases lining up with TRBD1. The CDR3 length is 16 residues. The V gene's germline CDR1 is LNHDA and CDR2 SQIVND (reference sequence). The ends lost 2 bases at V and 4 bases at J; junction bases unmatched: 6. CDR3 sequence: CASSIQGAGTTGELFF. The CDR3 DNA reads as TGTGCCAGTAGTATACAGGGGGCGGGGACCACCGGGGAGCTGTTTTTT.

The genes are TRBV27 and TRBJ1-2; D call uncertain. Germline CDR1 MNHEY, CDR2 SMNVEV (reference sequence). Trimming stripped 4 bases from V and 8 bases from J, with 17 bases between. This CDR3 has 14 residues. CDR3 DNA: TGTGCCAGCAGTTCCGACCTCCGGGTCGACGGCTACACCTTC. This sequence encodes CASSSDLRVDGYTF.

This sequence joins TRBV27 and TRBJ2-6; no clear D gene. Trimming left V 5 bases short and J 4 bases short, with 12 bases between. The germline CDR1 and CDR2 sequences are MNHEY and SMNVEV (reference sequence). There are 15 residues in the CDR3. The CDR3 is CASSPQLRGANVLTF. The CDR3 DNA sequence: TGTGCCAGCAGTCCCCAGCTGAGGGGGGCCAACGTCCTGACTTTC.

The chain couples TRBV5-1 to TRBJ1-3; D is possibly TRBD1 (5 bases). The CDR3 is made up of 14 amino acids. Trimming removed 0 bases from V and 9 bases from J, with 13 bases in between. Germline V gene sequence: CDR1 SGHRS, CDR2 YFSETQ. The CDR3 bases are TGCGCCAGCAGCTTGGGTACAGCCCAGGGCACCATATATTTT. Translation: CASSLGTAQGTIYF.

The chain joins TRBV25-1 to TRBJ1-2, with 8 bases matching TRBD1. V shed 2 bases, J shed 6 bases, and the junction held 8 bases outside the gene matches. The CDR3 spans 15 residues. CDR1 and CDR2 (germline): MGHDK, SYGVNS. The CDR3 nucleotides are TGTGCCAGCAGTGAACACTCACAGGGGGTGGATGGCTACACCTTC. Its protein is CASSEHSQGVDGYTF.

The chain's CDR3 is CASSVYRGPDTEAFF. The CDR3 region has the DNA TGTGCCAGCTCAGTTTACAGGGGGCCCGACACTGAAGCTTTCTTT. This chain connects TRBV18 to TRBJ1-1; 9 bases match TRBD1. The germline V gene encodes CDR1 KGHSH and CDR2 LQKENI. V shed 5 bases, J shed 3 bases, and the junction held 7 bases outside the gene matches. There are 15 residues in the CDR3.

J is TRBJ2-7 and V is TRBV28, with 8 bases lining up with TRBD2. Germline CDR1 MDHEN, CDR2 SYDVKM. J gave up 6 bases and V 6 bases, and 7 bases lay outside the gene matches. The CDR3 extends over 13 amino acids. The CDR3 bases are TGTGCCAGCAGGGACGCGGGGGGCGGCGAGCAGTACTTC. Amino acid sequence: CASRDAGGGEQYF.

This clone appeared a few times. The chain has TRBV5-1 and TRBJ2-5, with D maybe TRBD1 (6 bases). The CDR3 loop spans 15 amino acids. V shed 2 bases and J shed 2 bases, with 13 bases lying between them. Germline V gene data show CDR1 as SGHRS and CDR2 as YFSETQ. The CDR3, as DNA: TGCGCCAGCAGCTTTCAGGGGCCCACACAAGAGACCCAGTACTTC. As protein: CASSFQGPTQETQYF.

This clone was counted a few times. J is TRBJ1-6 and V is TRBV30; tentative D call: TRBD1 (5 bases). V was pared by 1 base and J by 13 bases, with 23 bases between. Germline values: CDR1 GTSNPN, CDR2 SVGIG (reference sequence). The CDR3 has 16 residues. CDR3 in DNA: TGTGCCTGGAGTGCGAGGGCGCCCCCGCGGGGGAGTCCCCTCCACTTT. Its protein is CAWSARAPPRGSPLHF.

The chain employs TRBV19 and TRBJ1-1, with 12 bases lining up with TRBD1. The CDR3 length is 18 residues. Germline lookup yields CDR1 LNHDA and CDR2 SQIVND (reference sequence). The V segment lost 2 bases and the J segment 2 bases; nucleotides outside the gene matches: 9. The CDR3 spells CASSILPGQGAHNTEAFF. The CDR3 nucleotides read TGTGCCAGTAGTATATTGCCGGGACAGGGGGCTCACAACACTGAAGCTTTCTTT.